This TCR beta chain was found in a study of T cell responses to AZD1222 COVID-19 vaccine listed by TCRdb under 2021. Concerning the study at large: AZD1222 recipients with second doses at about 4 weeks or about 12 weeks were pooled, because spike-specific TCR depth and breadth did not differ between schedules. TCR sequencing covered over 230 trial participants: some 210 given two doses of AZD1222 and about 26 given two doses of MenACWY control vaccine. Enrollment into the trials was organized by age into subgroups of 18-55, 56-69 and 70-plus years, and those subgroups contained roughly 150, 30 and 60 TCR-sequenced participants, respectively. Overall results and qualifications from the work: Conclusions about previously exposed vaccinees were limited because only six AZD1222 recipients were SARS-CoV-2 seropositive at baseline. The whole spike protein was spanned by vaccine-associated CD4 TCRs, and dominant responses were seen in regions 160-218 and 743-854. In the small 56-69-year group, the increase in depth fell short of significance, most likely because of low power. Most participants were white British and females outnumbered males, and the authors suggested that clonal diversity may have been underestimated. After two AZD1222 doses, spike-specific TCR breadth and depth were significantly higher than at day 0 and than in MenACWY recipients. Because no day 14 peak-response samples were available, repertoires were characterized only after the peak T cell response. Reportedly, almost half of the unique spike-specific TCRs recognized epitopes lying outside the regions that are mutated in the B.1.351 and B.1.1.7 variants.

Turning to this clone: This receptor's antigen is unknown. No per-base quality is available; no much larger clone lies one base away.

The label giving this sample's time point can be read as: baseline before first vaccination. The vaccinee samples were drawn from two UK trials, COV001 and COV002, one of which was a single-blind randomized controlled phase 2/3 trial testing AZD1222 (ChAdOx1 nCoV-19) in healthy adults. For TCRbeta chain sequencing, PBMC samples from trial participants were taken at day 0 and at day 28 after the second dose. Trimming removed 0 bases from V and 2 bases from J, leaving 9 bases between the germline ends. In the germline V gene, CDR1 corresponds to SGHRS and CDR2 to YFSETQ. The CDR3 holds 14 amino acids from the cysteine to the phenylalanine. The entry retains the CDR3 DNA only, 42 bases that are in frame from base 1. The CDR3 regions of human TCRbeta chains were analyzed by immunosequencing. The authors processed their data as follows. TCRs in the repertoires were compared against a reference library of SARS-CoV-2-specific TCRs that had been generated with the MIRA antigen-specificity platform. Breadth was defined as the fraction of unique TCRs that were SARS-CoV-2-associated, and depth was defined as the fraction of total T cells that were SARS-CoV-2-associated. Using the MIRA data, each spike-specific TCR was mapped to the spike region that the TCR reacts to and placed in a CD4 or CD8 class. Log10-transformed breadth and depth values were compared by one-way ANOVA with Sidak's multiple comparisons tests. This immuneACCESS table, as held by TCRdb, lists in-frame sequences with V and J called but not all clones. Of the missing ones, under half trace to an unresolved V gene in checked studies; the others have no known cause. V and J calls and clone size are given by that table; D and trimming were obtained from the DNA. Within this sample are around 110,000 clones, with about 90% of them counted one time only. The top ten constitute approximately 7.5% of the sample.

This chain is built from TRBV5-1 and TRBJ2-7; TRBD2 could be the D gene, as 6 bases match. This TCR came from an adult in good health. The sequences come from peripheral blood, collected on day 0 of AZD1222 vaccination. This receptor has the CDR3 CASSLVSGPYEQYF. The nucleotide sequence is given as TGCGCCAGCAGCTTGGTAAGCGGGCCCTACGAGCAGTACTTC.